Here is one T cell receptor (beta chain) with its context. Its ends do not fully match the called genes, so a read error is possible. Germline CDR1 SGHRS, CDR2 YFSETQ. The CDR3 loop spans 14 amino acids. The data were obtained in a study of blood T cell repertoires in COVID-19. Study-level background: COVID-19 samples from acute and convalescent phases originated in the United States, Italy and Spain.

In the source study's methods: Using reference gene primer amplification, nucleated cell counts were estimated. Clones were sequenced by immunoSEQ multiplex PCR, and TCRdb holds only the in-frame ones, with some missing. From that table come the V and J calls and clone size; the DNA was used to work out D and trimming. The sample records about 280,000 clones, roughly 86% being singletons. This rearrangement joins TRBV5-1 to TRBJ1-4; D is perhaps TRBD1 (5 bases). The receptor was isolated from a woman aged 55-69 years who had recovered from COVID-19. The sequenced material came from PBMCs or T cells enriched from blood (not recorded which). CDR3 bases: TGCGCCAGCAGCCACAGGTCAACCAATGAAAAACTGTTTTTT. It is translated as CASSHRSTNEKLFF.